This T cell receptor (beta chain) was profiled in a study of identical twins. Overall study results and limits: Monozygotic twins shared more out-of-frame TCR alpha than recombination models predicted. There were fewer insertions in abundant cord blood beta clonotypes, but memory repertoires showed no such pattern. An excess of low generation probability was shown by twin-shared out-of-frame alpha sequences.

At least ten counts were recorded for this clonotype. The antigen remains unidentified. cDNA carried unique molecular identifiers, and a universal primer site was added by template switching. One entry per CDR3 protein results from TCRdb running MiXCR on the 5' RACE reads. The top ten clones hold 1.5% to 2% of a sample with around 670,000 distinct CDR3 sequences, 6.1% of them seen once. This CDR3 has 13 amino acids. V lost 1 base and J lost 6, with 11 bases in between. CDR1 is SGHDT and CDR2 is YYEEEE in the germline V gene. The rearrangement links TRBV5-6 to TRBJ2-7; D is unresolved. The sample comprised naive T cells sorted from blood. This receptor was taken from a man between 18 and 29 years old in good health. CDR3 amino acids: CASSLTPSGEQYF. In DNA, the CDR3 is TGTGCCAGCAGCTTGACACCCTCTGGCGAGCAGTACTTC.